This T cell receptor beta chain came from a study of T cell responses to AZD1222 COVID-19 vaccine. General study points: Repertoire sampling was restricted to post-peak T cell response timepoints. Donors, mostly white British, included more females; clonal diversity was possibly underestimated.

The repertoire was sequenced with immunoSEQ multiplex PCR; TCRdb's copy has only in-frame clones and lacks some. The sample consists of some 130,000 clones, around 93% of them appearing once. Of note for this clone: What it recognizes is unknown.

Trimming shortened V by 0 bases and J by 0 bases, and 1 base separated the two germline ends. The CDR3 spans 13 residues. Germline loops: CDR1 SGHTA, CDR2 FQGNSA. The receptor was isolated from an adult in good health. This sample comprised peripheral blood, obtained on day 0 of AZD1222 vaccination. The rearrangement links TRBV7-2 to TRBJ2-3, with D uncertain. CDR3 sequence (DNA): TGTGCCAGCAGCTTAGCTAGCACAGATACGCAGTATTTT. Translated, it gives CASSLASTDTQYF.